The rows below give T cell receptor beta chains drawn from one sample of a study of naive and memory T cell subsets. TCRdb redid the calling of the UMI-ligation and nested PCR reads with MiXCR, one entry per CDR3 protein. The data hold about 150,000 distinct CDR3 sequences, with approximately 22% observed a single time. Sequencing was performed on naive CD4+ T cells from blood. The receptors were sampled from a human donor in good health. The conserved cysteine and the conserved F or W are not part of the CDR3 here.

J | V | CDR3
TRBJ2-6 | TRBV28 | ASSRVASGANVLT
TRBJ2-5 | TRBV15 | ATRRTGGGETQY
TRBJ2-7 | TRBV7-9 | ASSQTRDEQY
TRBJ1-2 | TRBV15 | ATSRILGQAGGYT
TRBJ2-7 | TRBV28 | ASRQTSVRYEQY
TRBJ2-3 | TRBV20-1 | SARVLAGRSPDTQY
TRBJ2-5 | TRBV20-1 | SARDLGNVETQY
TRBJ2-1 | TRBV18 | ASSPPFGNEQF
TRBJ1-5 | TRBV6-5 | ASSQTGHQPQH
TRBJ1-5 | TRBV28 | ASSLPGTHTNQPQH
TRBJ2-1 | TRBV18 | ASSPTAVYEQF
TRBJ1-5 | TRBV29-1 | SVAQPNQPQH
TRBJ1-2 | TRBV7-3 | ASSFGPPGTLNYGYT
TRBJ2-2 | TRBV24-1 | ATSGRPGELF
TRBJ2-5 | TRBV19 | ASSPGFGETQY
TRBJ1-4 | TRBV4-1 | ASSRGGGKLF
TRBJ1-5 | TRBV20-1 | SARDNLLNQPQH
TRBJ1-5 | TRBV3-1 | ASSQGRGAQPQH
TRBJ2-1 | TRBV19 | ASRFLAGGLGERF
TRBJ2-6 | TRBV28 | ASSSKKPTWTSFGANVLT
TRBJ2-1 | TRBV4-3 | ASSHDRVFGGNEQF
TRBJ2-1 | TRBV20-1 | SASLRREGQDEQF
TRBJ2-1 | TRBV29-1 | SVFGGALGSSYNEQF
TRBJ1-6 | TRBV27 | ASSWVFASPLH
TRBJ1-2 | TRBV29-1 | SVEDRTVNYGYT
TRBJ2-4 | TRBV12-3/TRBV12-4 | ASSQDRLAKNIQY
TRBJ2-2 | TRBV18 | ASSPVLPNTGELF
TRBJ1-1 | TRBV13 | ASSFRQNTEAF
TRBJ1-2 | TRBV19 | ASKPQGSNYGYT
TRBJ2-1 | TRBV5-8 | ATRLSSGRANEQF
TRBJ2-7 | TRBV20-1 | SASTGTGGSYEQY
TRBJ2-6 | TRBV4-1 | ASSQGTGAGANVLT
TRBJ1-1 | TRBV4-2 | ASSPSLHTEAF
TRBJ1-5 | TRBV20-1 | SVGQGAGQPQH
TRBJ1-5 | TRBV2 | ASRQGGNQPQH
TRBJ2-3 | TRBV6-6 | ASSYSSTGARGTDTQY
TRBJ1-2 | TRBV20-1 | SARQGAKGYT
TRBJ2-5 | TRBV7-2 | ASSLVFHPRETQY
TRBJ2-1 | TRBV3-1 | ASSQDVIAANEQF
TRBJ2-3 | TRBV7-2 | ASSSSGRAPDTQY
TRBJ2-7 | TRBV6-6 | ASSVSAGARYEQY
TRBJ2-7 | TRBV29-1 | SVGRAAGVFNEQY
TRBJ2-7 | TRBV4-3 | ASSRRLLGQLFYEQY
TRBJ2-1 | TRBV28 | ASSYAAYNEQF
TRBJ2-5 | TRBV14 | ASRLSGTQETQY
TRBJ2-7 | TRBV6-5 | ASSPGLAALEQY
TRBJ1-1 | TRBV29-1 | SVLGRARTEAF
TRBJ2-5 | TRBV7-6 | ASSLLAGRGRETQY
TRBJ2-7 | TRBV11-2 | ASSLPTGGSPYYEQY
TRBJ1-1 | TRBV20-1 | SARKVNTEAF
TRBJ2-5 | TRBV7-2 | ASSTGTLQETQY
TRBJ2-1 | TRBV19 | AATSGGGDNEQF
TRBJ1-2 | TRBV28 | ASSSPLVYPGGYT
TRBJ2-4 | TRBV25-1 | ASSGLAGGWIQY
TRBJ2-1 | TRBV28 | GSRGLAFLEQF
TRBJ2-1 | TRBV28 | ASSPNPRSRGGYNEQF
TRBJ2-1 | TRBV12-3/TRBV12-4 | ASRPGALAGGNEQF